This TCR beta chain is from a study of response to subunit inactivated influenza vaccine. A single record per CDR3 protein comes from TCRdb applying MiXCR to the RT-PCR reads. The sample consists of fewer than 700,000 distinct CDR3 sequences, over 10% of them appearing once. This clonotype was detected a few times. Unmatched junction bases numbered 3, after V lost 6 bases and J lost 5 bases. Germline loops: CDR1 ENHRY, CDR2 SYGVKD. CDR3 length: 13 residues. The chain is built from TRBV10-3 and TRBJ2-5; 10 bases match TRBD2. Here the sequenced sample was PBMCs from blood, taken 40 to 50 days after vaccination. The clonotype originates from a man in his fifties who received an inactivated influenza vaccine. CDR3 region: CAIRGTSDETQYF. DNA for the CDR3: TGTGCCATCAGAGGGACTAGCGATGAGACCCAGTACTTC.